A selection of T cell receptor beta chains follows, all from one sample in a study of T cell repertoires in cytomegalovirus infection. Using its own MiXCR run on the reads, TCRdb lists one record per CDR3 protein. The sample includes roughly 80,000 distinct CDR3 sequences, more than 20% of them seen just once. The antigens these receptors bind are not known. The source material was CD8+ T cells from cultured PBMCs, sampled from culture after CMV antigen stimulation. The source of these receptors is a human donor in good health (CMV status not recorded). Some clones in this sample may be carry-over from other donors' samples. The CDR3 runs from the conserved cysteine through the conserved F or W. A D gene is named only where the DNA matches it firmly. Clone size is shown for a subset of rows, as once, few, many or a class of expanded clone.

TRBJ2-1,TRBD2,few,TRBV5-6,CASSRSPGLVINEQFF,TGTGCCAGCAGCCGGTCGCCGGGACTAGTGATAAATGAGCAGTTCTTC
TRBJ2-2,TRBD1,few,TRBV4-3,CASSQAAGTGVTGELFF,TGCGCCAGCAGCCAAGCCGCCGGGACAGGGGTTACCGGGGAGCTGTTTTTT
TRBJ2-7,.,.,TRBV15,CATSRDRGAAAEQYF,TGTGCCACCAGCAGAGATAGGGGGGCTGCCGCCGAGCAGTACTTC
TRBJ2-5,TRBD1,few,TRBV6-2/TRBV6-3,CASSAGQGSGETQYF,TGTGCCAGCAGCGCGGGACAGGGTAGTGGAGAGACCCAGTACTTC
TRBJ2-5,TRBD2,.,TRBV12-5,CASGWSGTTQETQYF,TGTGCTAGTGGTTGGAGCGGGACGACCCAAGAGACCCAGTACTTC
TRBJ2-1,TRBD1,many,TRBV14,CASGPGTGIEQFF,TGTGCCAGCGGTCCCGGGACAGGGATTGAGCAGTTCTTC
TRBJ1-2,.,.,TRBV29-1,CSATDRYGYTF,TGCAGCGCCACGGACCGCTATGGCTACACCTTC
TRBJ2-3,.,.,TRBV4-1,CASSQDHYRVDTQYF,TGTGCCAGCAGCCAAGATCACTACCGCGTAGATACGCAGTATTTT
TRBJ2-7,.,.,TRBV20-1,CSARPYRDEQYF,TGCAGTGCTAGACCGTACCGGGACGAGCAGTACTTC
TRBJ2-1,.,.,TRBV20-1,CSARVSQGSGEQFF,TGCAGTGCTAGAGTTAGCCAGGGTAGTGGTGAGCAGTTCTTC
TRBJ2-5,.,many,TRBV2,CASSAGDKETQYF,TGTGCCAGCAGTGCCGGGGATAAGGAGACCCAGTACTTC
TRBJ2-3,TRBD2,many,TRBV6-1,CASPRGVSGDSTDTQYF,TGTGCCAGTCCTCGCGGGGTGAGCGGGGATAGCACAGATACGCAGTATTTT
TRBJ1-4,.,many,TRBV12-3/TRBV12-4,CASSLSGNEKLFF,TGTGCCAGCAGTTTATCAGGGAATGAAAAACTGTTTTTT
TRBJ1-1,TRBD1,.,TRBV12-3/TRBV12-4,CASSLQGVYTEAFF,TGTGCCAGCAGTTTACAGGGGGTCTACACTGAAGCTTTCTTT
TRBJ1-1,.,.,TRBV3-1,CASSQEWANTEAFF,TGTGCCAGCAGCCAAGAATGGGCGAACACTGAAGCTTTCTTT
TRBJ2-1,.,many,TRBV27,CASSSRQAWRYNEQFF,TGTGCCAGCAGTTCCCGACAGGCCTGGAGGTACAATGAGCAGTTCTTC
TRBJ1-2,TRBD1,.,TRBV19,CASTDREEYGYTF,TGTGCCAGTACTGACAGGGAGGAATATGGCTACACCTTC
TRBJ2-1,TRBD1,few,TRBV19,CASSTLTPPDRGLGYEQFF,TGTGCCAGTAGTACCTTAACCCCACCGGACAGGGGGCTTGGGTATGAGCAGTTCTTC
TRBJ2-7,.,.,TRBV29-1,CSVRTASYEQYF,TGCAGCGTTCGGACGGCTTCCTACGAGCAGTACTTC
TRBJ2-1,TRBD1,few,TRBV14,CASSLLGQGRNEQFF,TGTGCCAGCAGCCTCCTCGGACAGGGGAGGAATGAGCAGTTCTTC
TRBJ1-1,TRBD1,many,TRBV19,CASSRDSLNTEAFF,TGTGCCAGTAGTCGGGACAGTTTGAACACTGAAGCTTTCTTT
TRBJ1-1,.,few,TRBV12-3/TRBV12-4,CASSFSGGAPNTEAFF,TGTGCCAGCAGCTTCAGCGGCGGGGCACCGAACACTGAAGCTTTCTTT
TRBJ2-1,TRBD2,many,TRBV12-3/TRBV12-4,CASSTYSSGGWYNEQFF,TGTGCCAGCAGTACTTACTCTAGCGGGGGGTGGTACAATGAGCAGTTCTTC
TRBJ2-7,.,few,TRBV19,CASSIVLEGEQYF,TGTGCCAGTAGTATAGTCCTGGAGGGGGAGCAGTACTTC
TRBJ1-1,.,.,TRBV12-3/TRBV12-4,CAILHGNTEAFF,TGTGCCATCCTACACGGGAACACTGAAGCTTTCTTT
TRBJ1-1,.,few,TRBV6-2/TRBV6-3,CASSYWGTNTEAFF,TGTGCCAGCAGTTACTGGGGGACTAACACTGAAGCTTTCTTT
TRBJ1-1,.,few,TRBV4-1,CASSQEAGGNTEAFF,TGTGCCAGCAGCCAAGAAGCGGGGGGCAACACTGAAGCTTTCTTT
TRBJ2-1,TRBD1,many,TRBV27,CASSPLGTGVYNEQFF,TGTGCCAGCAGTCCCCTCGGGACAGGGGTTTACAATGAGCAGTTCTTC
TRBJ2-3,.,.,TRBV28,CASSPTASSTDTQYF,TGTGCCAGCAGCCCAACGGCCTCTAGCACAGATACGCAGTATTTT
TRBJ1-1,TRBD1,.,TRBV5-6,CASAPGQGLNTEAFF,TGTGCCAGCGCCCCGGGACAGGGCTTGAACACTGAAGCTTTCTTT
TRBJ2-7,TRBD2,few,TRBV29-1,CSVEDPTSGYSYEQYF,TGCAGCGTTGAAGACCCGACTAGCGGGTACTCCTACGAGCAGTACTTC
TRBJ1-4,.,.,TRBV7-9,CASSSLRGKLFF,TGTGCCAGCAGCTCCCTCCGGGGAAAACTGTTTTTT
TRBJ2-7,TRBD1,few,TRBV20-1,CSAPDRRSSYEQYF,TGCAGTGCTCCGGACAGGAGGAGCTCCTACGAGCAGTACTTC
TRBJ1-4,.,.,TRBV27,CASSSGSLNEKLFF,TGTGCCAGCAGTTCCGGCAGTCTTAATGAAAAACTGTTTTTT
TRBJ2-3,.,many,TRBV7-9,CASSLNKGGPDTQYF,TGTGCCAGCAGCTTAAACAAAGGGGGACCAGATACGCAGTATTTT